One TCR beta chain is described in this entry. Adults between roughly 18 and 89 years of age took part from 24 US areas. Allocation to cohorts depended on clinical history reported by the participants. This sample was taken from a study of blood T cell repertoires in COVID-19. The CDR3 extends over 13 amino acids. Germline loops: CDR1 MDHEN, CDR2 SYDVKM. Germline trimming cut 10 bases from V and 3 bases from J; bases unmatched to any gene: 7. Profiling relied on immunoSEQ multiplex PCR, and the TCRdb table lists in-frame clones only, not all of them. The sample records about 140,000 clones, roughly 84% being singletons.

This chain joins TRBV28 and TRBJ2-7, with 9 bases matching TRBD1. Sequencing was done on a sample of PBMCs or T cells enriched from blood (not recorded which). This clonotype was sampled from a middle-aged man with acute COVID-19. CDR3 loop: CAILPGQGYEQYF. The CDR3 DNA reads TGTGCCATCTTACCGGGACAGGGCTACGAGCAGTACTTC.